The rows below give T cell receptor beta chains drawn from one sample of a study of T-cell reconstitution after alpha-beta-depleted transplantation in children. TCRdb analysed the PCR reads with MiXCR anew, one entry per CDR3 protein. In the table there are about 600,000 distinct CDR3 sequences, under 30% of which are singletons. Sequences were derived from PBMCs, mostly from graft donor cells, sampled 360 days after TCRalphabeta/CD19-depleted stem cell transplant. These receptors all stem from a boy in the first two years of life who had a stem cell transplant for acute myeloid leukemia, so the T cells may come from the graft donor. The CDR3 runs from the conserved cysteine through the conserved F or W. D genes are given only for firm matches. A row's size may be missing; if present it is once, few, many or a size class.

TRBJ1-1	-	TRBV4-3	-	CASSSEMGWGAAEAFF	TGCGCCAGCAGTTCAGAAATGGGGTGGGGGGCCGCTGAAGCTTTCTTT
TRBJ1-1	-	TRBV20-1	many	CSARNRAKNTEAFF	TGCAGTGCTAGGAACAGGGCCAAGAACACTGAAGCTTTCTTT
TRBJ2-1	-	TRBV12-3/TRBV12-4	many	CASTTKWSAYNEQFF	TGTGCCAGCACCACTAAGTGGTCCGCCTACAATGAGCAGTTCTTC
TRBJ2-7	-	TRBV30	-	CAWSDPSEQYF	TGTGCCTGGAGTGACCCTAGCGAGCAGTACTTC
TRBJ1-1	-	TRBV12-3/TRBV12-4	few	CASSFPGRGEAFF	TGTGCCAGCAGTTTCCCGGGGAGGGGCGAAGCTTTCTTT
TRBJ2-3	TRBD2	TRBV12-3/TRBV12-4	many	CASSIRTSGGGTDTQYF	TGTGCCAGCAGTATAAGGACTAGCGGGGGGGGGACAGATACGCAGTATTTT
TRBJ2-3	TRBD2	TRBV9	-	CASSVQAGGPTDTQYF	TGTGCCAGCAGCGTACAAGCGGGGGGACCCACAGATACGCAGTATTTT
TRBJ1-4	-	TRBV7-2	many	CASSQRGGNEKLFF	TGTGCCAGCAGCCAAAGAGGGGGTAATGAAAAACTGTTTTTT
TRBJ1-3	-	TRBV25-1	many	CASSESGNTIYF	TGTGCCAGCAGTGAGTCCGGAAACACCATATATTTT
TRBJ1-2	TRBD1	TRBV7-2	-	CASRPGTGDYGYTF	TGTGCCAGCAGACCCGGGACAGGGGACTATGGCTACACCTTC
TRBJ2-6	TRBD2	TRBV20-1	few	CSARGGGANVLTF	TGCAGTGCGCGGGGGGGCGGGGCCAACGTCCTGACTTTC
TRBJ2-5	-	TRBV7-8	-	CASSFPTRLETQYF	TGTGCCAGCAGCTTCCCGACTAGGCTAGAGACCCAGTACTTC
TRBJ2-1	TRBD1	TRBV29-1	-	CSVETGNEQFF	TGCAGCGTTGAGACAGGGAACGAGCAGTTCTTC
TRBJ1-1	-	TRBV6-1	few	CASHLAGGDTEAFF	TGTGCCAGCCATCTCGCCGGGGGGGACACTGAAGCTTTCTTT
TRBJ1-5	-	TRBV6-1	few	CASSRRRNQPQHF	TGTGCCAGCAGCCGCCGGCGGAATCAGCCCCAGCATTTT
TRBJ1-6	-	TRBV20-1	many	CSAHYNSPLHF	TGCAGTGCTCATTATAATTCACCCCTCCACTTT
TRBJ2-1	-	TRBV15	-	CATSREARFNEQFF	TGTGCCACCAGCAGAGAAGCGCGCTTCAATGAGCAGTTCTTC
TRBJ2-5	-	TRBV12-3/TRBV12-4	many	CASSFVVSGQETQYF	TGTGCCAGCAGTTTCGTCGTAAGCGGCCAAGAGACCCAGTACTTC
TRBJ2-1	TRBD1	TRBV7-3	-	CASSSGGTGDPEQFF	TGTGCCAGCAGCTCAGGCGGGACAGGGGACCCTGAGCAGTTCTTC
TRBJ2-6	TRBD1	TRBV19	-	CASKLRTGSAAGANVLTF	TGTGCCAGTAAACTCCGGACAGGGAGTGCCGCTGGGGCCAACGTCCTGACTTTC
TRBJ1-3	-	TRBV11-2	many	CASSLDRAGTSSGNTIYF	TGTGCCAGCAGCTTAGATCGGGCAGGGACAAGCTCTGGAAACACCATATATTTT
TRBJ1-1	-	TRBV7-3	-	CASSLQGRNTEAFF	TGTGCCAGCAGCTTACAGGGGAGGAACACTGAAGCTTTCTTT
TRBJ1-3	-	TRBV5-1	-	CASSLVGSNTIYF	TGCGCCAGCAGCTTGGTGGGTTCCAACACCATATATTTT
TRBJ1-2	-	TRBV5-2	-	CARGPGPGRANYGYTF	TGTGCCAGGGGCCCGGGGCCGGGGCGAGCGAACTATGGCTACACCTTC
TRBJ1-1	-	TRBV7-9	many	CATENSGQGNTEAFF	TGTGCCACCGAGAATTCGGGTCAAGGGAACACTGAAGCTTTCTTT
TRBJ1-2	-	TRBV10-3	few	CATLNSRPGDGYTF	TGTGCCACGCTCAACAGCCGGCCAGGGGATGGCTACACCTTC